The sequence of this TCR beta chain was determined in a study of cytomegalovirus exposure and HLA in healthy donors. Whole-study results and caveats: The study put 150 or so TCR beta chains on its list as cytomegalovirus-associated.

Both 60 Vbeta primers and 13 Jbeta primers went into the PCR. Repertoires were generated with immunoSEQ multiplex PCR, while TCRdb's copy carries only in-frame clones and drops some. The sample has 100,000 to 120,000 clones, under 90% seen once. This clone turned up a few times. As yet, its antigen is unknown. The CDR3 extends over 16 amino acids. Germline values: CDR1 MNHEY, CDR2 SVGAGI. Trimming pared 0 bases from V and 4 bases from J, leaving 10 bases between. The TCR was taken from a woman under 30 in good health and CMV-seronegative. The specimen was PBMCs. The V call is TRBV6-5, the J call TRBJ2-6; D remains ambiguous. Written as DNA, the CDR3 is TGTGCCAGCAGTTACTCGCGTTCTTCAGGGGCCAACGTCCTGACTTTC. This encodes CASSYSRSSGANVLTF.